These 27 T cell receptor beta chains were sequenced from one sample in a study of cytomegalovirus exposure and HLA in healthy donors. The PCR made use of 60 Vbeta and 13 Jbeta primers. This table comes from immunoSEQ multiplex PCR, and its TCRdb copy is limited to in-frame clones, with some not included. The table includes 150,000 to 200,000 clones, less than 90% detected once. Sequenced input: PBMCs. The receptors come from a boy between 10 and 17 years old in good health and CMV-seronegative.

This clone was observed a single time. The genes are TRBV5-1 and TRBJ1-2; 9 nucleotides line up with TRBD1. CDR3 length: 15 residues. The V gene's germline CDR1 is SGHRS and CDR2 YFSETQ. V trimming: 3 bases; J trimming: 4 bases; junction bases outside the gene matches: 7. Here the CDR3 reads CASSYGTGRSYGYTF. The DNA for the CDR3 is TGCGCCAGCAGCTACGGGACAGGGAGGTCCTATGGCTACACCTTC. The full variable domain, its missing parts supplied by reference TRBV5-1 and TRBJ1-2, is KAGVTQTPRYLIKTRGQQVTLSCSPISGHRSVSWYQQTPGQGLQFLFEYFSETQRNKGNFPGRFSGRQFSNSRSEMNVSTLELGDSALYLCASSYGTGRSYGYTFGSGTRLTVV.

The chain is built from TRBV29-1 and TRBJ1-2; TRBD1 agrees at 7 bases. This CDR3 contains 13 residues. CDR1 is SQVTM and CDR2 is ANQGSEA in the germline V gene. Trimming cost V 2 bases and J 8 bases; bases outside gene matches: 8. CDR3 coding DNA: TGCAGCGTTGAATTCCAGGGGGTGGAAGGCTACACCTTC. Residues: CSVEFQGVEGYTF. The complete variable domain, with remaining parts taken from reference TRBV29-1 and TRBJ1-2, reads SAVISQKPSRDICQRGTSLTIQCQVDSQVTMMFWYRQQPGQSLTLIATANQGSEATYESGFVIDKFPISRPNLTFSTLTVSNMSPEDSSIYLCSVEFQGVEGYTFGSGTRLTVV.

The CDR3 DNA sequence: TGTGCCAGCAGACAGGGGGCGAGTAACACTGAAGCTTTCTTT. Its translation is CASRQGASNTEAFF. The J gene is TRBJ1-1, the V gene TRBV27; 9 bases match TRBD1. Germline-derived CDR1 and CDR2 are MNHEY and SMNVEV (reference sequence). V gave up 6 bases and J gave up 2 bases; unmatched junction bases: 4. This CDR3 spans 14 amino acids.

The chain is built from TRBV6-1 and TRBJ1-3; the D gene is possibly TRBD1 (5 bases). The CDR3 sequence is 14 residues long. V lost 1 base, J lost 4 bases, and 8 bases lay in between. Per the germline V gene, CDR1 is MNHNS and CDR2 is SASEGT. CDR3 in amino acids: CASSEGRAGNTIYF. The DNA for the CDR3 is TGTGCCAGCAGTGAAGGCAGGGCGGGAAACACCATATATTTT.

The chain links TRBV5-6 to TRBJ2-1, with 8 bases that match TRBD1. The CDR3 runs 17 residues. In germline, CDR1 is SGHDT, CDR2 YYEEEE. V trimming: 0 bases; J trimming: 8 bases; junction bases outside the gene matches: 13. The CDR3 DNA reads as TGTGCCAGCAGCTTGGAGGTGGACAGGGAGGATGTGGATGAGCAGTTCTTC. Protein sequence: CASSLEVDREDVDEQFF.

This clone was seen only once. The CDR3 DNA reads as TGTGCCAGCAGTTCAAATTCGGTTCGCTACGAGCAGTACTTC. As protein: CASSSNSVRYEQYF. The rearrangement joins TRBV27 to TRBJ2-7, with D unresolved. The V end was cut by 4 bases, the J end by 3 bases, with 13 bases between. Germline CDR1 reads MNHEY; CDR2 reads SMNVEV (reference sequence). The CDR3 runs to 14 residues.

The chain links TRBV9 to TRBJ1-2, with D unresolved. The CDR3 contains 13 residues. The V end lost 0 bases, the J end lost 5 bases, and 8 bases lay between the germline ends. Germline V gene data show CDR1 as SGDLS and CDR2 as YYNGEE. In nucleotides, the CDR3 is TGTGCCAGCAGCGTAGAGGAGGGATATGGCTACACCTTC. Amino acid sequence: CASSVEEGYGYTF.

This clone turned up a few times. This rearrangement joins TRBV18 to TRBJ1-5; D possibly corresponds to TRBD1 (5 bases). Germline CDR1 KGHSH, CDR2 LQKENI. The ends were cut back, 1 base at V and 3 bases at J, with 10 bases in the middle. CDR3 size: 15 residues. The CDR3 nucleotides read TGTGCCAGCTCACCACGAACAGGCGCCAATCAGCCCCAGCATTTT. Its translation: CASSPRTGANQPQHF.

The J gene is TRBJ1-2, the V gene TRBV4-1; D is perhaps TRBD1 (5 bases). CDR3 size: 16 residues. Trimming took off 0 bases at V and 6 bases at J, with 17 bases between the two ends. In germline, CDR1 is MGHRA, CDR2 YSYEKL. The DNA for the CDR3 is TGCGCCAGCAGCCAAGATTCAGGGCCTCAATATCATGGCTACACCTTC. It translates to CASSQDSGPQYHGYTF.

V gene TRBV7-9 combines with J gene TRBJ2-3, with D perhaps matching TRBD2 (5 bases). This CDR3 contains 15 residues. Per germline, CDR1 SEHNR and CDR2 FQNEAQ (reference sequence). Trimming cost V 4 bases and J 5 bases, with 16 bases left between them. The CDR3 nucleotides read TGTGCCAGCAGCTCGCGAGCCCGGGAAGAAGATACGCAGTATTTT. Translation gives CASSSRAREEDTQYF.

V is TRBV28 and J is TRBJ2-3, with D perhaps TRBD2 (5 bases). Trimming shortened V by 8 bases and J by 5 bases, and 17 bases separated the two germline ends. Germline loops: CDR1 MDHEN, CDR2 SYDVKM. CDR3 size: 14 residues. The CDR3 bases are TGTGCCAGCGGTGGCCCCAGGAGCGGAGATACGCAGTATTTT. The encoded protein is CASGGPRSGDTQYF.

V and J are TRBV15 and TRBJ1-4; no definite D call. Trimming cost V 0 bases and J 8 bases, with 10 bases left between them. Germline CDR1 is LNHNV and CDR2 is YYDKDF (reference sequence). This CDR3 is built from 14 residues. CDR3 in DNA: TGTGCCACCAGCAGAGATTGGGCAGGCGAAAAACTGTTTTTT. This gives the protein CATSRDWAGEKLFF.

This clone was seen only once. This chain joins TRBV27 and TRBJ1-1; tentatively, D is TRBD1 (5 bases). The CDR3 loop spans 14 amino acids. Germline values: CDR1 MNHEY, CDR2 SMNVEV (reference sequence). The ends were cut back, 2 bases at V and 3 bases at J, with 10 bases in the middle. In DNA form, the CDR3 reads TGTGCCAGCAGTTTAGGGGGGTTGCACACTGAAGCTTTCTTT. Protein: CASSLGGLHTEAFF.

The J gene is TRBJ1-3, the V gene TRBV19; tentatively, D is TRBD1 (5 bases). Germline loops: CDR1 LNHDA, CDR2 SQIVND (reference sequence). This CDR3 comprises 18 residues. Trimming left V 5 bases short and J 0 bases short, with 20 bases between. CDR3 amino acids: CASSPYAGVLASGNTIYF. In DNA form, the CDR3 reads TGTGCCAGTAGTCCCTATGCGGGGGTTTTGGCCTCTGGAAACACCATATATTTT. Supplemented by reference TRBV19 and TRBJ1-3, the full variable domain reads DGGITQSPKYLFRKEGQNVTLSCEQNLNHDAMYWYRQDPGQGLRLIYYSQIVNDFQKGDIAEGYSVSREKKESFPLTVTSAQKNPTAFYLCASSPYAGVLASGNTIYFGEGSWLTVV.

The sample holds one count of this clone. The chain is built from TRBV7-9 and TRBJ2-1, with D possibly matching TRBD2 (5 bases). Per germline, CDR1 SEHNR and CDR2 FQNEAQ (reference sequence). This CDR3 region has 13 residues. V dropped 7 bases and J dropped 5 bases, with 12 bases sitting between them. CDR3 region: CASTPTGDNEQFF. In nucleotides, the CDR3 is TGTGCCAGCACCCCGACCGGGGACAATGAGCAGTTCTTC.

V is TRBV4-1 and J is TRBJ2-7; D not certain. Germline CDR1 MGHRA, CDR2 YSYEKL. This CDR3 has 15 residues. V was shortened by 0 bases and J by 6 bases, with 15 bases between the two germline ends. In DNA form, the CDR3 reads TGCGCCAGCAGCCAAGATTTTGGAGTCTTGGGCGAGCAGTACTTC. Encoded protein: CASSQDFGVLGEQYF.

The V gene is TRBV30, the J gene TRBJ1-4; the match to TRBD1 covers 8 bases. CDR1 is GTSNPN and CDR2 is SVGIG in the germline V gene (reference sequence). Unmatched junction bases numbered 12, after V lost 1 base and J lost 5 bases. The length of the CDR3 is 17 residues. The CDR3 spells CAWSDERTGKQNEKLFF. The CDR3 DNA sequence: TGTGCCTGGAGTGATGAACGGACAGGGAAGCAGAATGAAAAACTGTTTTTT. The full variable domain, in which reference TRBV30 and TRBJ1-4 provide the parts outside the CDR3, is SQTIHQWPATLVQPVGSPLSLECTVEGTSNPNLYWYRQAAGRGLQLLFYSVGIGQISSEVPQNLSASRPQDRQFILSSKKLLLSDSGFYLCAWSDERTGKQNEKLFFGSGTQLSVL.

This rearrangement joins TRBV19 to TRBJ1-5; 9 bases line up with TRBD1. Unmatched junction bases numbered 4, after V lost 6 bases and J lost 1 base. The CDR3 has 15 residues. Germline V CDR1 and CDR2: LNHDA, SQIVND (reference sequence). CDR3 in amino acids: CASRYRGRSNQPQHF. The CDR3 nucleotides read TGTGCCAGTAGATACAGGGGGCGCAGCAATCAGCCCCAGCATTTT.

This clone was picked up one time. This chain connects TRBV29-1 to TRBJ1-4; 8 positions agree with TRBD1. Per the germline V gene, CDR1 is SQVTM and CDR2 is ANQGSEA. J gave up 7 bases and V 7 bases, and 11 bases lay outside the gene matches. The CDR3 is 14 residues long. The chain's CDR3 is CSATKGQGGEKLFF. For the CDR3, the DNA is TGCAGCGCTACCAAAGGACAGGGAGGTGAAAAACTGTTTTTT. Full variable domain (remainder filled in from reference TRBV29-1 and TRBJ1-4): SAVISQKPSRDICQRGTSLTIQCQVDSQVTMMFWYRQQPGQSLTLIATANQGSEATYESGFVIDKFPISRPNLTFSTLTVSNMSPEDSSIYLCSATKGQGGEKLFFGSGTQLSVL.

J is TRBJ1-6 and V is TRBV6-5; D is undetermined. The CDR3 sequence is 14 residues long. From germline, CDR1 is MNHEY and CDR2 SVGAGI. Trimming removed 2 bases from V and 7 bases from J, with 9 bases in between. CDR3 loop: CASSYRTDNSPLHF. CDR3 nucleotides: TGTGCCAGCAGTTACCGGACTGACAATTCACCCCTCCACTTT.

The gene calls are TRBV19 and TRBJ1-5, with D possibly being TRBD1 (5 bases). V was shortened by 1 base and J by 0 bases, with 10 bases between the two germline ends. The CDR3 is made up of 16 amino acids. Looked up from germline, CDR1 is LNHDA and CDR2 is SQIVND (reference sequence). In nucleotides, the CDR3 is TGTGCCAGTAGTATAGCCGCAGGGATTAGCAATCAGCCCCAGCATTTT. Translating it yields CASSIAAGISNQPQHF.

CDR3 bases: TGTGCCAGCAGTGACCCTCATTCGACGGGGTGCTCTTACGAGCAGTACTTC. Its translation: CASSDPHSTGCSYEQYF. The J gene is TRBJ2-7, the V gene TRBV25-1, with D perhaps TRBD2 (5 bases). CDR1 is MGHDK and CDR2 is SYGVNS in the germline V gene. Trimming took off 3 bases at V and 4 bases at J, with 22 bases between the two ends. This CDR3 contains 17 residues.

Of note for this clone: The junction and the germline gene differ at one end; a read error may be behind it. V and J are TRBV9 and TRBJ2-1; 16 nucleotides match TRBD2. Germline CDR1 reads SGDLS; CDR2 reads YYNGEE. The CDR3 is made up of 16 amino acids. Written as DNA, the CDR3 is TGTGCCCGCAGCCAATTGGGACTAGCGGGGGGGGATGAGCAGTTCTTC. It translates to CARSQLGLAGGDEQFF.

This rearrangement joins TRBV30 to TRBJ2-3; 8 bases agree with TRBD2. Germline CDR1 GTSNPN, CDR2 SVGIG (reference sequence). V was clipped by 3 bases and J by 5 bases; unmatched bases: 16. The CDR3 loop spans 17 amino acids. CDR3 sequence (DNA): TGTGCCTGGAGGGGAAAAGCGAGCGGGAGAAGAGGAGATACGCAGTATTTT. Residues: CAWRGKASGRRGDTQYF. Looking up the rest from reference TRBV30 and TRBJ2-3 gives the full variable domain: SQTIHQWPATLVQPVGSPLSLECTVEGTSNPNLYWYRQAAGRGLQLLFYSVGIGQISSEVPQNLSASRPQDRQFILSSKKLLLSDSGFYLCAWRGKASGRRGDTQYFGPGTRLTVL.

The chain is built from TRBV10-3 and TRBJ2-7, with D possibly matching TRBD1 (5 bases). V lost 7 bases and J 0 bases, leaving 10 bases between the germline ends. The CDR3 has 13 residues. The germline V gene has CDR1 ENHRY and CDR2 SYGVKD. CDR3 nucleotide sequence: TGTGCCATCATCAGACAGAACTCCTACGAGCAGTACTTC. Its translation: CAIIRQNSYEQYF.

This clone was picked up a small number of times. The J gene is TRBJ2-7, the V gene TRBV5-4; D perhaps matches TRBD1 (6 bases). CDR1 SGHNT and CDR2 YYREEE come from the germline V gene (reference sequence). The CDR3 is 14 amino acids. V gave up 3 bases and J gave up 0 bases, with 10 bases separating them. The CDR3 sequence is CASSSTGNSYEQYF. The CDR3 DNA reads as TGTGCCAGCAGCTCAACAGGGAACTCCTACGAGCAGTACTTC.

The chain is built from TRBV7-8 and TRBJ2-6; 11 nucleotides line up with TRBD2. The V segment lost 5 bases and the J segment 3 bases; nucleotides outside the gene matches: 12. Germline V gene data show CDR1 as SGHVS and CDR2 as FQNEAQ. The CDR3 is 19 amino acids. As DNA, the CDR3 is TGTGCCAGCAGCCCGAGGTTAGCGGGGGGGCCCAGTGGGGCCAACGTCCTGACTTTC. Its translation: CASSPRLAGGPSGANVLTF.